Each of the 10 T cell receptor beta chains below was sequenced from the same sample in a study of radiotherapy plus CTLA-4 blockade in lung cancer. TCRdb's table, derived via immunoSEQ multiplex PCR, lists solely in-frame clones and lacks some. The table lists approximately 85,000 clones, around four fifths of them singletons. Material: peripheral blood, obtained from a patient treated with radiotherapy plus ipilimumab. The receptors were gathered from a human donor with non-small cell lung cancer that progressed on radiotherapy plus ipilimumab.

The chain has TRBV6-6 and TRBJ2-1; no definite D call. The CDR3 covers 12 residues. Germline values: CDR1 MNHNY, CDR2 SVGAGI (reference sequence). Trimming took off 2 bases at V and 7 bases at J, with 6 bases between the two ends. Here the CDR3 reads CASSYTSNEQFF. For the CDR3, the DNA is TGTGCCAGCAGTTACACCTCTAATGAGCAGTTCTTC.

A few counts support this clone. V gene TRBV18 combines with J gene TRBJ1-2; 9 positions agree with TRBD1. Unmatched junction bases numbered 5, after V lost 8 bases and J lost 4 bases. Germline CDR1 is KGHSH and CDR2 is LQKENI. The CDR3 runs 13 residues. The CDR3 sequence: CASTGQGSYGYTF. Here the CDR3 DNA reads TGTGCCAGCACCGGACAGGGGTCCTATGGCTACACCTTC. The complete variable domain, with remaining parts taken from reference TRBV18 and TRBJ1-2, reads NAGVMQNPRHLVRRRGQEARLRCSPMKGHSHVYWYRQLPEEGLKFMVYLQKENIIDESGMPKERFSAEFPKEGPSILRIQQVVRGDSAAYFCASTGQGSYGYTFGSGTRLTVV.

This clone was seen once. The chain links TRBV5-1 to TRBJ1-1; D not resolved. Per the germline V gene, CDR1 is SGHRS and CDR2 is YFSETQ. V lost 4 bases to trimming and J lost 0 bases, with 10 bases between them. The CDR3 consists of 14 residues. CDR3 protein: CASSPLTVNTEAFF. CDR3 DNA: TGCGCCAGCAGCCCCCTTACAGTGAACACTGAAGCTTTCTTT.

The chain links TRBV21-1 to TRBJ1-1; TRBD1, the D gene given by the table, was not confirmed from the DNA. TRBV21-1 is annotated as a pseudogene. This CDR3 is 15 amino acids long. The CDR3 protein is CASSEWGRLNTEAFF. The CDR3 bases are TGTGCCAGCAGCGAGTGGGGCCGGCTGAACACTGAAGCTTTCTTT.

DNA for the CDR3: TGTGCCAGCAGCTCCAGGACTAGCGGGATATCCTACTACGAGCAGTACTTC. Translation: CASSSRTSGISYYEQYF. The V and J genes are TRBV5-6 and TRBJ2-7; TRBD2 matches at 12 bases. The V gene end was trimmed by 3 bases and the J gene end by 3 bases; junction bases not matched to a gene: 10. Germline CDR1 and CDR2: SGHDT and YYEEEE. The CDR3 is made up of 17 amino acids.

The chain combines TRBV11-3 with TRBJ1-5; TRBD1 might be the D (6 bases). The CDR3 has 19 residues. Per germline, CDR1 SGHNT and CDR2 YENEEA. V was trimmed by 1 base and J by 2 bases, leaving 21 bases between them. CDR3: CASSLGGSTGPNRNQPQHF. CDR3 bases: TGTGCCAGCAGCTTAGGGGGCTCGACAGGTCCAAATCGCAATCAGCCCCAGCATTTT.

The J gene is TRBJ2-7, the V gene TRBV10-2, with 7 bases identical to TRBD1. Germline V gives CDR1 WSHSY, CDR2 SAAADI. V lost 9 bases, J lost 2 bases, and 1 base stayed unmatched. The CDR3 is made up of 11 amino acids. CDR3 residues: CASTGAYEQYF. The CDR3 DNA reads TGCGCCAGTACAGGGGCCTACGAGCAGTACTTC.

The rearrangement joins TRBV9 to TRBJ2-7; 9 nucleotides agree with TRBD2. V lost 0 bases and J lost 5; bases outside the gene matches: 9. CDR1 and CDR2 (germline): SGDLS, YYNGEE. The CDR3 contains 16 residues. The CDR3 region has the DNA TGTGCCAGCAGCGTAGGCAGTAGCGGGAGTATCGACGAGCAGTACTTC. Protein product: CASSVGSSGSIDEQYF.

This chain links TRBV4-1 with TRBJ1-5; 10 bases align to TRBD1. The CDR3 is made up of 15 amino acids. The V segment lost 3 bases and the J segment 5 bases; nucleotides outside the gene matches: 4. Per germline, CDR1 MGHRA and CDR2 YSYEKL. CDR3: CASSHPGTGDQPQHF. CDR3 coding DNA: TGCGCCAGCAGCCATCCCGGGACAGGGGATCAGCCCCAGCATTTT.

J is TRBJ2-7 and V is TRBV4-3; perhaps D is TRBD1 or TRBD2 (5 bases each). V lost 4 bases to trimming and J lost 4 bases, with 14 bases between them. Germline CDR1 and CDR2: LGHNA and YSLEER. The CDR3 totals 14 residues. The CDR3: CASSPSGGVYEQYF. CDR3 nucleotides: TGCGCCAGCAGCCCCTCTGGGGGAGTGTACGAGCAGTACTTC.